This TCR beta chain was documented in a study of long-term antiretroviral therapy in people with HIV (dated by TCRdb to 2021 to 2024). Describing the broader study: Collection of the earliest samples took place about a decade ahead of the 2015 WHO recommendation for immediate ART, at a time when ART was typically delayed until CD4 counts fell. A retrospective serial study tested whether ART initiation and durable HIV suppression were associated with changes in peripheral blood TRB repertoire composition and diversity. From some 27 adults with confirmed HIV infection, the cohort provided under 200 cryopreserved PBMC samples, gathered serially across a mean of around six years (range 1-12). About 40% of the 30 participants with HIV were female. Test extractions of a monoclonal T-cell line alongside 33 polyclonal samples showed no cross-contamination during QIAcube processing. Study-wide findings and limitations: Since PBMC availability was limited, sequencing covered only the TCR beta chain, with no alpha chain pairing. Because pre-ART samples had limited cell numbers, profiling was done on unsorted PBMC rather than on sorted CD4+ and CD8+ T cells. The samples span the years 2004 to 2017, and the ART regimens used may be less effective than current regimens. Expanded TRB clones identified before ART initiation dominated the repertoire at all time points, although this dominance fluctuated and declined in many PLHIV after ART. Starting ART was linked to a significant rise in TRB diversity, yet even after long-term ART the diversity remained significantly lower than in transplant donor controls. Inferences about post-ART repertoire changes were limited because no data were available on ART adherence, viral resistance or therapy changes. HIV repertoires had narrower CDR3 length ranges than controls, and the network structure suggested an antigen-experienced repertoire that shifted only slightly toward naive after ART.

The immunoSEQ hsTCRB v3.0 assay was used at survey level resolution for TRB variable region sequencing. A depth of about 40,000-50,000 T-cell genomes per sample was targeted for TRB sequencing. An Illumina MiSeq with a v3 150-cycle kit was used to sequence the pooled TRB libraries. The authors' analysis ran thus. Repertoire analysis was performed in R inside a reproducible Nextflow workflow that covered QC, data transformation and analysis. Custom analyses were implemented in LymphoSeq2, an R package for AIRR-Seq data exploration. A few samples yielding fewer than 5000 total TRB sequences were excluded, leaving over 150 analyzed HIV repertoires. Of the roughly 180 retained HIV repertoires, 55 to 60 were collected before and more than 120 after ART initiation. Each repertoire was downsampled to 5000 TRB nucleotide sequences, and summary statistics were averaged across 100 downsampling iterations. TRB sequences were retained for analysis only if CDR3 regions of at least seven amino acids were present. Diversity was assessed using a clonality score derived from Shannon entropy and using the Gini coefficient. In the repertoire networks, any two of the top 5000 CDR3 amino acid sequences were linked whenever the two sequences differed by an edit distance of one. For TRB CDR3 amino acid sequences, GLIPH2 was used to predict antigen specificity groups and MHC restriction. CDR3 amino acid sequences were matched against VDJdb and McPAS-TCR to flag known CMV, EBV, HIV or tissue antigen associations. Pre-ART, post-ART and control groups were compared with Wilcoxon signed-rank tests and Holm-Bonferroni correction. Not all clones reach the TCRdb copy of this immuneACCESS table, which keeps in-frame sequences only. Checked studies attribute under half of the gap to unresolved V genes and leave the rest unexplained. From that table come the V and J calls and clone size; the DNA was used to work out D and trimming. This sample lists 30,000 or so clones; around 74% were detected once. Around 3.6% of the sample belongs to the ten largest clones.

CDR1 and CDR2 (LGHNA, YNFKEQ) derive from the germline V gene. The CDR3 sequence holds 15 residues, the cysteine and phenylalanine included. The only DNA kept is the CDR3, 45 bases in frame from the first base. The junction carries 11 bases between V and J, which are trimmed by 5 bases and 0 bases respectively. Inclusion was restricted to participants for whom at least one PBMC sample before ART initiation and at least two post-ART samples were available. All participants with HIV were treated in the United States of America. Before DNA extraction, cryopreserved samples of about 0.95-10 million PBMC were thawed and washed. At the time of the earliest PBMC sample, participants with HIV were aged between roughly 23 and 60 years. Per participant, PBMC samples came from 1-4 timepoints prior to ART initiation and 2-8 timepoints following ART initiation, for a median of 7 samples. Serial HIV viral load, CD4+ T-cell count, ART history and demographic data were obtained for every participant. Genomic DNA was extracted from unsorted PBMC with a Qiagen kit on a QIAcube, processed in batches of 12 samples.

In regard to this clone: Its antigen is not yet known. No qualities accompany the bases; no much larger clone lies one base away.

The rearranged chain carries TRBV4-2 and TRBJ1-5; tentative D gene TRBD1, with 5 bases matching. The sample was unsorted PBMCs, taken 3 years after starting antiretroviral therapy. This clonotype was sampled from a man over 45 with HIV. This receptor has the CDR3 CASSGDGYSNQPQHF. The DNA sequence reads TGTGCCAGCAGCGGGGACGGCTATAGCAATCAGCCCCAGCATTTT.